The 21 T cell receptor beta chains in this list originate from one sample, sequenced in a study of blood T cell repertoires in COVID-19. TCRdb's table, derived via immunoSEQ multiplex PCR, lists solely in-frame clones and lacks some. The table includes about 200,000 clones, 80% to 85% detected once. Sequencing used PBMCs or T cells enriched from blood (not recorded which). The receptor source for this set is a man aged 40-49 years who had recovered from COVID-19.

This chain connects TRBV5-4 to TRBJ1-2; D unresolved. Between the trimmed V and J ends, which lost 3 bases and 2 bases, there was a span of 8 bases. The CDR3 is 13 residues long. Germline lookup yields CDR1 SGHNT and CDR2 YYREEE (reference sequence). The CDR3 spells CASSSPGNYGYTF. CDR3 bases: TGTGCCAGCAGCTCACCGGGAAACTATGGCTACACCTTC. Full variable domain (missing parts from reference TRBV5-4 and TRBJ1-2): ETGVTQSPTHLIKTRGQQVTLRCSSQSGHNTVSWYQQALGQGPQFIFQYYREEENGRGNFPPRFSGLQFPNYSSELNVNALELDDSALYLCASSSPGNYGYTFGSGTRLTVV.

The chain is built from TRBV5-1 and TRBJ2-7; the match to TRBD1 covers 7 bases. The CDR3 is 14 amino acids. The V gene's germline CDR1 is SGHRS and CDR2 YFSETQ. Trimming took 3 bases from V and 4 from J; bases not matched to a gene: 7. The CDR3 region is CASSSWDSFYEQYF. The CDR3 DNA sequence: TGCGCCAGCAGCTCTTGGGACAGTTTTTACGAGCAGTACTTC.

The chain uses TRBV7-2 and TRBJ2-7; TRBD1 is a possible D gene (6 bases). CDR3 length: 15 amino acids. Per germline, CDR1 SGHTA and CDR2 FQGNSA. V lost 6 bases and J 5 bases, leaving 20 bases between the germline ends. CDR3 in amino acids: CASSRSRGQVHEQYF. The CDR3, as DNA: TGTGCCAGCAGTCGGAGTAGGGGACAAGTCCACGAGCAGTACTTC.

The V call is TRBV10-3, the J call TRBJ2-6, with 7 bases fitting TRBD1. This CDR3 comprises 17 residues. The V and J ends lost 4 bases and 0 bases, in that order; junction bases with no gene match: 6. Germline CDR1 reads ENHRY; CDR2 reads SYGVKD. CDR3 sequence reads: CAISAHRDSSGANVLTF. The CDR3, as DNA: TGTGCCATCAGTGCGCACCGGGACAGCTCTGGGGCCAACGTCCTGACTTTC.

V is TRBV10-2 and J is TRBJ2-3, with a tentative D call TRBD1 (5 bases). CDR1 and CDR2 from the germline V gene are WSHSY and SAAADI. V lost 4 bases, J lost 6 bases, and 17 bases lay in between. The CDR3 contains 15 residues. The CDR3 nucleotides are TGCGCCAGCAGTGTTGTGGGGCCTCCCAGGGATACGCAGTATTTT. Encoded protein: CASSVVGPPRDTQYF.

The chain employs TRBV9 and TRBJ1-1; the match to TRBD1 covers 10 bases. The CDR3 contains 17 residues. Germline-derived CDR1 and CDR2 are SGDLS and YYNGEE. Trimming cost V 3 bases and J 1 base; bases outside gene matches: 9. CDR3: CASSEQPGQGRNTEAFF. CDR3 coding DNA: TGTGCCAGCAGCGAACAGCCGGGACAGGGGCGGAACACTGAAGCTTTCTTT.

The V call is TRBV7-6, the J call TRBJ2-2; D unclear. Germline V gene sequence: CDR1 SGHVS, CDR2 FNYEAQ. The V gene lost 4 bases and the J gene lost 2 bases, with 11 bases spanning the gap. The CDR3 totals 15 residues. The CDR3: CASSSLTENTGELFF. CDR3 nucleotides: TGTGCCAGCAGCTCCCTGACTGAAAACACCGGGGAGCTGTTTTTT.

DNA for the CDR3: TGTGCCAGTAGCCAACCCCGGACAGGGGGCAATCAGCCCCAGCATTTT. The encoded protein is CASSQPRTGGNQPQHF. V is TRBV19 and J is TRBJ1-5; 9 bases map to TRBD1. The trim removed 6 bases at V and 2 bases at J, leaving 8 bases unmatched. This CDR3 is 16 amino acids long. CDR1 and CDR2 from the germline V gene are LNHDA and SQIVND (reference sequence).

The chain has TRBV5-1 and TRBJ2-5, with 7 bases matching TRBD2. CDR3 length equals 13 residues. V lost 4 bases and J lost 1; bases outside the gene matches: 1. Per germline, CDR1 SGHRS and CDR2 YFSETQ. DNA of the CDR3: TGCGCCAGCAGCCGGGAGGTCCAAGAGACCCAGTACTTC. Translated: CASSREVQETQYF.

The chain links TRBV24-1 to TRBJ2-5; no clear D gene. Germline assignment: CDR1 KGHDR and CDR2 SFDVKD. This CDR3 is 15 amino acids long. V lost 6 bases and J 5 bases, leaving 18 bases between the germline ends. For the CDR3, the DNA is TGTGCCACCAGTCGTAGCTCGACGGAGAGGGAGACCCAGTACTTC. It codes for CATSRSSTERETQYF.

In its sample, this clone was seen once. The CDR3 sequence: CASSQSRDTSYNEQFF. The CDR3 DNA reads TGTGCCAGCAGCCAGAGCCGGGACACTTCATACAATGAGCAGTTCTTC. The chain uses TRBV4-2 and TRBJ2-1; TRBD1 is a possible D gene (6 bases). Germline values: CDR1 LGHNA, CDR2 YNFKEQ. With 3 bases removed from V and 4 bases from J, the gap between germline ends came to 16 bases. The CDR3 extends over 16 amino acids.

This clone was observed a few times. V usage is TRBV18 and J usage is TRBJ2-3; 8 bases map to TRBD2. There are 17 residues in the CDR3. Germline assignment: CDR1 KGHSH and CDR2 LQKENI. The trim removed 0 bases at V and 5 bases at J, leaving 10 bases unmatched. This chain's CDR3 is CASSPPVRGGVRDTQYF. The CDR3 DNA is TGTGCCAGCTCACCACCGGTACGGGGGGGGGTTCGAGATACGCAGTATTTT.

The CDR3 loop is CASSISPRGDYGYTF. The DNA of the CDR3 is TGTGCCAGCAGCATTTCTCCAAGGGGTGACTATGGCTACACCTTC. The chain links TRBV7-2 to TRBJ1-2; possible D gene TRBD1, 5 bases. The CDR3 runs 15 residues. V dropped 5 bases and J dropped 3 bases, with 16 bases sitting between them. The V gene's germline CDR1 is SGHTA and CDR2 FQGNSA.

The rearrangement links TRBV18 to TRBJ1-6, with no clear D. The germline CDR1 and CDR2 sequences are KGHSH and LQKENI. CDR3 length equals 16 residues. V was cut by 6 bases and J by 5 bases, with 17 bases left in between. The DNA of the CDR3 is TGTGCCAGCTCCCTAACCCCTACAGCCAATAATTCACCCCTCCACTTT. Translated: CASSLTPTANNSPLHF.

The chain recombines TRBV19 with TRBJ1-2; D is ambiguous. The length of the CDR3 is 14 residues. The ends were cut back, 3 bases at V and 4 bases at J, with 12 bases in the middle. CDR1 and CDR2 (germline): LNHDA, SQIVND (reference sequence). The CDR3: CASSISTLSYGYTF. CDR3 nucleotide sequence: TGTGCCAGTAGTATTTCAACACTATCCTATGGCTACACCTTC. The full variable domain, in which reference TRBV19 and TRBJ1-2 provide the parts outside the CDR3, is DGGITQSPKYLFRKEGQNVTLSCEQNLNHDAMYWYRQDPGQGLRLIYYSQIVNDFQKGDIAEGYSVSREKKESFPLTVTSAQKNPTAFYLCASSISTLSYGYTFGSGTRLTVV.

The chain employs TRBV5-1 and TRBJ2-1, with 8 nucleotides matching TRBD2. CDR1 and CDR2 (germline): SGHRS, YFSETQ. Trimming removed 3 bases from V and 0 bases from J; junction bases left unmatched: 5. The CDR3 covers 16 residues. The DNA of the CDR3 is TGCGCCAGCAGCTCTAGCGGGTCTAGCTCCTACAATGAGCAGTTCTTC. Protein product: CASSSSGSSSYNEQFF. Complete variable domain (other parts from reference TRBV5-1 and TRBJ2-1): KAGVTQTPRYLIKTRGQQVTLSCSPISGHRSVSWYQQTPGQGLQFLFEYFSETQRNKGNFPGRFSGRQFSNSRSEMNVSTLELGDSALYLCASSSSGSSSYNEQFFGPGTRLTVL.

This rearrangement joins TRBV7-9 to TRBJ1-3, with a weak D call TRBD1 (6 bases). The germline V and J ends were trimmed by 5 bases and 4 bases, with 15 bases remaining between them. The length of the CDR3 is 15 residues. The germline V gene has CDR1 SEHNR and CDR2 FQNEAQ (reference sequence). This CDR3 is CASSPRGTPGNTIYF. The CDR3 DNA reads as TGTGCCAGCAGCCCAAGAGGGACACCGGGAAACACCATATATTTT.

The CDR3: CSVELRVANYGYTF. In nucleotides, the CDR3 is TGCAGCGTTGAATTACGGGTTGCTAACTATGGCTACACCTTC. This chain connects TRBV29-1 to TRBJ1-2; no firm D call. Trimming took 2 bases from V and 0 from J, leaving 10 bases between them. The CDR3 length is 14 residues. Germline lookup yields CDR1 SQVTM and CDR2 ANQGSEA.

The CDR3: CASSMEGWGQLTYEQYF. CDR3 nucleotide sequence: TGTGCCAGTAGTATGGAGGGTTGGGGACAGCTCACCTACGAGCAGTACTTC. This chain uses TRBV19 with TRBJ2-7; TRBD1 is a possible D gene (7 bases). V was trimmed by 3 bases and J by 2 bases, leaving 20 bases between them. The CDR3 runs 17 residues. The germline gives CDR1 LNHDA, CDR2 SQIVND (reference sequence).

CDR3: CASSLTGRGGRLPTDTQYF. The CDR3, as DNA: TGTGCCAGCAGCTTAACTGGGCGGGGGGGCCGCCTACCCACAGATACGCAGTATTTT. The V call is TRBV11-3, the J call TRBJ2-3; 9 bases are a match to TRBD2. Germline V gene data show CDR1 as SGHNT and CDR2 as YENEEA. J lost 2 bases, V lost 2 bases, and 14 bases had no gene match. There are 19 residues in the CDR3. The full variable domain, completed using reference TRBV11-3 and TRBJ2-3, is EAGVVQSPRYKIIEKKQPVAFWCNPISGHNTLYWYLQNLGQGPELLIRYENEEAVDDSQLPKDRFSAERLKGVDSTLKIQPAELGDSAVYLCASSLTGRGGRLPTDTQYFGPGTRLTVL.

In this sample, this clone turned up many times. The chain employs TRBV11-2 and TRBJ2-1, with TRBD2 identical over 7 bases. The CDR3 consists of 16 residues. Germline loops: CDR1 SGHAT, CDR2 FQNNGV. After removal of 4 bases from V and 7 bases from J, the junction contained 13 bases not matched to a gene. The chain's CDR3 is CASSSPGGLISNEQFF. The CDR3 DNA follows: TGTGCCAGCAGCTCCCCCGGGGGGTTAATCTCGAATGAGCAGTTCTTC.